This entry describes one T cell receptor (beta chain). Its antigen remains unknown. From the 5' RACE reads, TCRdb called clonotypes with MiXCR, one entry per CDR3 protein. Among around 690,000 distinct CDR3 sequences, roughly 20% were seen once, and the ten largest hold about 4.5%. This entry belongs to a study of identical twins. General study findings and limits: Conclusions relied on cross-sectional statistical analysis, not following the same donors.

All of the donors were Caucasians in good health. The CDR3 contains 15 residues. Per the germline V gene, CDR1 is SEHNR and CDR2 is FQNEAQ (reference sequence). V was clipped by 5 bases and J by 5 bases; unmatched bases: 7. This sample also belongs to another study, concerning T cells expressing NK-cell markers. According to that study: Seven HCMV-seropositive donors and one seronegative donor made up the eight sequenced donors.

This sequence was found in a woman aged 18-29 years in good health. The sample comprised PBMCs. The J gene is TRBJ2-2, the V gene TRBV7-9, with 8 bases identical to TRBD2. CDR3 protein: CASSGLAGLTGELFF. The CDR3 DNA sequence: TGTGCCAGCAGCGGTCTAGCGGGCCTAACCGGGGAGCTGTTTTTT. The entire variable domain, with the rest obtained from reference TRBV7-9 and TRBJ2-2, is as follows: DTGVSQNPRHKITKRGQNVTFRCDPISEHNRLYWYRQTLGQGPEFLTYFQNEAQLEKSRLLSDRFSAERPKGSFSTLEIQRTEQGDSAMYLCASSGLAGLTGELFFGEGSRLTVL.